The following is a T cell receptor beta chain sequence with its context. Its antigen is undetermined. Expressed TCRB transcripts were sequenced because the entire RNA isolate underwent reverse transcription. The protocol was immunoSEQ multiplex PCR, while the TCRdb copy is restricted to in-frame clones and leaves out a portion. The table includes around 500,000 clones, 25% to 35% detected once. This CDR3 is built from 14 residues. The ends lost 7 bases at V and 2 bases at J; junction bases unmatched: 10. Germline CDR1 and CDR2: SQVTM and ANQGSEA. Isolation of CD4+ naive, central memory, regulatory and stem cell-like memory cells was achieved by sorting via CD45RO/CCR7/CD25/CD127/CD95/CD27. These data are taken from a study of beta chain features in type 1 diabetes. Regarding the study as a whole: Shorter TCRB CDR3s, moderately but significantly so, marked every one of the four CD4+ subsets in Type 1 diabetes patients.

This TCR came from a young man in good health. The sample comprised naive CD4+ T cells from blood. V and J are TRBV29-1 and TRBJ1-1; TRBD1 matches 7 bases. This CDR3 reads CSARTGQSNTEAFF. The CDR3 DNA is TGCAGCGCGAGAACGGGACAGTCCAACACTGAAGCTTTCTTT.